The 30 T cell receptor beta chains in this list originate from one sample, sequenced in a study of T-cell memory formation after mild COVID-19. Each CDR3 protein is one row after TCRdb ran MiXCR on the 5' RACE reads. The sample lists around 250,000 distinct CDR3 sequences, roughly 9.4% occurring once. Sequencing input: PBMCs or a T cell subset sorted from them (not recorded which). These receptors all stem from a man between 18 and 35 years old who had mild COVID-19 (a few samples of this study predate the infection). Cell type and time point are not known.

The chain couples TRBV7-9 to TRBJ1-5; D remains ambiguous. Per germline, CDR1 SEHNR and CDR2 FQNEAQ (reference sequence). This CDR3 spans 12 amino acids. The V and J ends lost 2 bases and 5 bases respectively, with 4 bases between them. CDR3 region: CASSLIDQPQHF. DNA of the CDR3: TGTGCCAGCAGCTTAATAGATCAGCCCCAGCATTTT.

In its sample, this clonotype was seen many times. The V and J genes are TRBV20-1 and TRBJ2-3; D is perhaps TRBD1 (7 bases). The CDR3 spans 13 residues. From germline, CDR1 is DFQATT and CDR2 SNEGSKA (reference sequence). Trimming cost V 6 bases and J 7 bases, with 17 bases left between them. CDR3 protein: CSAFQGGPNTQYF. The CDR3 bases are TGCAGTGCGTTCCAGGGGGGACCCAATACGCAGTATTTT.

The chain links TRBV7-2 to TRBJ2-2; the match to TRBD2 covers 10 bases. CDR1 and CDR2 (germline): SGHTA, FQGNSA. Losses at the gene ends were 5 bases for V and 1 base for J; bases not matched to a gene: 4. The CDR3 loop spans 16 amino acids. As DNA, the CDR3 is TGTGCCAGCAGCCCCTCTAGCGGGGGGAACACCGGGGAGCTGTTTTTT. It specifies CASSPSSGGNTGELFF.

This clonotype occurred a few times. The rearrangement uses TRBV10-3 and TRBJ1-6, with unresolved D. Trimming stripped 4 bases from V and 12 bases from J, with 22 bases between. The CDR3 consists of 16 residues. The germline gives CDR1 ENHRY, CDR2 SYGVKD. CDR3 nucleotides: TGTGCCATCAGTGGGGGATTTGGGATCTCCGAAGGACCCCTCCACTTT. Amino acids: CAISGGFGISEGPLHF.

The chain is built from TRBV4-1 and TRBJ1-2; the match to TRBD1 covers 10 bases. The CDR3 runs 15 residues. The ends lost 1 base at V and 5 bases at J; junction bases unmatched: 4. Germline loops: CDR1 MGHRA, CDR2 YSYEKL. The CDR3, as DNA: TGCGCCAGCAGCCAAGGACAGGGGGCTGGGTATGGCTACACCTTC. Protein: CASSQGQGAGYGYTF.

This clonotype was seen a handful of times. The chain has TRBV20-1 and TRBJ1-2; possible D gene TRBD1, 6 bases. Germline CDR1 reads DFQATT; CDR2 reads SNEGSKA (reference sequence). With 5 bases removed from V and 6 bases from J, the gap between germline ends came to 19 bases. The CDR3 is made up of 14 amino acids. The CDR3 here is CSASRPDRRDGYTF. The CDR3 nucleotides are TGCAGTGCTTCCCGCCCAGACAGGCGAGATGGCTACACCTTC.

This clonotype was seen a few times. The chain uses TRBV10-3 and TRBJ2-7; TRBD1 is a possible D gene (6 bases). V was shortened by 3 bases and J by 0 bases, with 21 bases between the two germline ends. Germline lookup yields CDR1 ENHRY and CDR2 SYGVKD. This CDR3 region has 18 residues. This chain's CDR3 is CAISDLTTGKMGSYEQYF. The CDR3 region has the DNA TGTGCCATCAGTGATCTTACCACAGGGAAGATGGGCTCCTACGAGCAGTACTTC.

The chain uses TRBV29-1 and TRBJ2-3; 8 bases match TRBD1. Germline V lookup: CDR1 SQVTM, CDR2 ANQGSEA. Trimming removed 1 base from V and 4 bases from J; junction bases left unmatched: 10. This CDR3 comprises 16 residues. The CDR3 DNA reads TGCAGCGTTGAAGTTCCCGGACAGGGTTTAGCAGATACGCAGTATTTT. Protein: CSVEVPGQGLADTQYF.

V is TRBV20-1 and J is TRBJ2-5; a weak D match, TRBD1 (6 bases). V gave up 0 bases and J gave up 1 base, with 12 bases separating them. Germline V gene lookup returns CDR1 DFQATT and CDR2 SNEGSKA (reference sequence). This CDR3 is 15 amino acids long. The CDR3 region is CSARDPQGGQETQYF. CDR3 bases: TGCAGTGCTAGAGACCCACAGGGCGGCCAAGAGACCCAGTACTTC.

This clonotype was observed a few times. The V gene is TRBV7-2, the J gene TRBJ1-6, with D unresolved. Germline assignment: CDR1 SGHTA and CDR2 FQGNSA. V was cut by 3 bases and J by 7 bases, with 4 bases left in between. CDR3 length equals 12 residues. The CDR3 DNA reads as TGTGCCAGCAGCTTTCCGAATTCACCCCTCCACTTT. Amino acids: CASSFPNSPLHF.

CDR3 nucleotide sequence: TGTGCCAGCAGCCCTCGGACGGGAGAGACCCAGTACTTC. Protein product: CASSPRTGETQYF. This chain links TRBV6-5 with TRBJ2-5; D uncertain. Germline V CDR1 and CDR2: MNHEY, SVGAGI. Trimming removed 6 bases from V and 4 bases from J, with 12 bases in between. This CDR3 contains 13 residues.

V usage is TRBV6-6 and J usage is TRBJ1-4; perhaps TRBD1 as D (5 bases). This CDR3 is 14 amino acids long. Germline values: CDR1 MNHNY, CDR2 SVGAGI (reference sequence). V lost 5 bases and J 2 bases, leaving 9 bases between the germline ends. The CDR3 DNA reads TGTGCCAGCAGTCTGGGACTGACTAATGAAAAACTGTTTTTT. Translation: CASSLGLTNEKLFF.

This rearrangement joins TRBV6-5 to TRBJ2-7; D is unresolved. Trimming stripped 0 bases from V and 0 bases from J, with 6 bases between. CDR3 length: 14 residues. Germline V CDR1 and CDR2: MNHEY, SVGAGI. CDR3 loop: CASSYSYSSYEQYF. The DNA for the CDR3 is TGTGCCAGCAGTTACTCGTACAGCTCCTACGAGCAGTACTTC.

The rearrangement joins TRBV12-3 or TRBV12-4 to TRBJ2-1; 11 bases are a match to TRBD2. This CDR3 spans 14 amino acids. The J segment lost 9 bases and the V segment lost 3 bases, leaving 4 bases of the junction unmatched. The CDR3 sequence: CASSFNSGGVEQFF. The DNA of the CDR3 is TGTGCCAGCAGTTTTAATAGCGGGGGGGTTGAGCAGTTCTTC.

At least ten counts were recorded for this clonotype. This chain joins TRBV7-3 and TRBJ1-1, with D perhaps matching TRBD1 (6 bases). The germline V gene has CDR1 SGHTA and CDR2 FQGTGA. The CDR3 is made up of 13 amino acids. V shed 4 bases and J shed 5 bases, with 11 bases lying between them. The CDR3 region is CASSSDGQTEAFF. The DNA for the CDR3 is TGTGCCAGCAGCTCCGATGGACAGACTGAAGCTTTCTTT. The variable domain in full, completed from reference TRBV7-3 and TRBJ1-1, reads GAGVSQTPSNKVTEKGKYVELRCDPISGHTALYWYRQSLGQGPEFLIYFQGTGAADDSGLPNDRFFAVRPEGSVSTLKIQRTERGDSAVYLCASSSDGQTEAFFGQGTRLTVV.

A few counts support this clonotype. The rearrangement links TRBV6-2 or TRBV6-3 to TRBJ2-7; perhaps D is TRBD1 or TRBD2 (5 bases each). V shed 4 bases and J shed 5 bases, with 15 bases lying between them. The CDR3 has 14 amino acids. The germline CDR1 and CDR2 sequences are MNHEY and SVGEGT. This CDR3 reads CASSSPGRFDEQYF. CDR3 in DNA: TGTGCCAGCAGTTCACCGGGGCGGTTCGACGAGCAGTACTTC.

The chain uses TRBV24-1 and TRBJ2-5; no reliable D call. The germline CDR1 and CDR2 sequences are KGHDR and SFDVKD. Trimming took 4 bases from V and 0 from J, leaving 5 bases between them. This CDR3 is 13 amino acids long. CDR3 sequence reads: CATSDQYQETQYF. The CDR3, as DNA: TGTGCCACCAGTGACCAGTACCAAGAGACCCAGTACTTC.

This clonotype was picked up a small number of times. The chain joins TRBV15 to TRBJ2-1; no firm D call. V was pared by 6 bases and J by 1 base, with 7 bases between. Germline values: CDR1 LNHNV, CDR2 YYDKDF (reference sequence). The CDR3 has 13 residues. CDR3 residues: CATSRQSYNEQFF. The CDR3 DNA reads TGTGCCACCAGTCGGCAATCCTACAATGAGCAGTTCTTC.

The chain carries TRBV5-1 and TRBJ2-3; the D gene is possibly TRBD1 (6 bases). The ends were cut back, 5 bases at V and 6 bases at J, with 16 bases in the middle. CDR1 and CDR2 (germline): SGHRS, YFSETQ. The CDR3 extends over 14 amino acids. The CDR3 loop is CASRWQGKGDTQYF. CDR3 nucleotide sequence: TGCGCCAGCAGGTGGCAGGGGAAGGGGGATACGCAGTATTTT.

The table lists this clonotype with many counts. This rearrangement joins TRBV11-2 to TRBJ2-1; TRBD1 is a possible D gene (5 bases). This CDR3 is 12 amino acids long. V was trimmed by 3 bases and J by 8 bases, leaving 8 bases between them. Germline V gene sequence: CDR1 SGHAT, CDR2 FQNNGV. Here the CDR3 reads CASSFIGDEQFF. The CDR3 DNA reads TGTGCCAGCAGCTTTATAGGGGATGAGCAGTTCTTC.

J is TRBJ1-5 and V is TRBV27; 10 bases line up with TRBD1. Germline assignment: CDR1 MNHEY and CDR2 SMNVEV (reference sequence). Losses at the gene ends were 5 bases for V and 9 bases for J; bases not matched to a gene: 10. The CDR3 extends over 15 amino acids. The CDR3 spells CASSMTGTGEWPQHF. In DNA form, the CDR3 reads TGTGCCAGCAGTATGACCGGGACAGGGGAATGGCCCCAGCATTTT.

This clonotype came up many times. The chain links TRBV10-3 to TRBJ2-5, with 7 positions matching TRBD1. The junction had 5 bases not matched to a gene; V was cut back by 2 bases and J by 2 bases. The CDR3 runs 15 residues. Germline CDR1 reads ENHRY; CDR2 reads SYGVKD. The CDR3 sequence: CAISERGPSQETQYF. The CDR3 DNA sequence: TGTGCCATCAGTGAGAGGGGGCCCTCGCAAGAGACCCAGTACTTC.

The gene calls are TRBV10-3 and TRBJ2-7, with D perhaps matching TRBD1 or TRBD2 (6 bases each). The germline CDR1 and CDR2 sequences are ENHRY and SYGVKD. The ends were cut back, 3 bases at V and 5 bases at J, with 11 bases in the middle. The CDR3 loop spans 13 amino acids. The CDR3 is CAISDKGEDEQYF. DNA of the CDR3: TGTGCCATCAGTGATAAGGGGGAGGACGAGCAGTACTTC.

This clonotype was observed a handful of times. The chain is built from TRBV12-3 or TRBV12-4 and TRBJ1-2; no clear D gene. The CDR3 is 13 amino acids. Trimming stripped 1 base from V and 8 bases from J, with 11 bases between. In nucleotides, the CDR3 is TGTGCCAGCAGTTTAGAGTGGCAAGGGGGCTACACCTTC. It specifies CASSLEWQGGYTF.

This clonotype has more than one count but fewer than ten. One end of the junction varies from germline; a read error may be responsible. The rearrangement links TRBV19 to TRBJ2-1; the D is unclear. Germline V lookup: CDR1 LNHDA, CDR2 SQIVND (reference sequence). The CDR3 runs to 11 residues. CDR3 DNA sequence: TGTGCCAGTAGTTCCTTCAATGAGCAGTTCTTC. Translation: CASSSFNEQFF.

In this sample, this clonotype turned up a few times. CDR3 sequence (DNA): TGCAGTGCTAGAGATGTTCTGACCCCGCGGGAGACCCAGTACTTC. This codes for CSARDVLTPRETQYF. This chain uses TRBV20-1 with TRBJ2-5, with no clear D. Germline CDR1 DFQATT, CDR2 SNEGSKA (reference sequence). This CDR3 is built from 15 residues. Trimming left V 0 bases short and J 5 bases short, with 16 bases between.

This clonotype was found many times. This sequence joins TRBV12-3 or TRBV12-4 and TRBJ2-7; D perhaps matches TRBD2 (6 bases). The CDR3 runs to 15 residues. Trimming stripped 6 bases from V and 3 bases from J, with 18 bases between. The DNA of the CDR3 is TGTGCCAGCAGGGGGGATGTTCTGGGGGGCTACGAGCAGTACTTC. The encoded protein is CASRGDVLGGYEQYF.

The chain recombines TRBV11-2 with TRBJ2-5; 12 bases map to TRBD2. J was trimmed by 4 bases and V by 1 base; bases with no gene match: 10. Germline V CDR1 and CDR2: SGHAT, FQNNGV. The CDR3 is 18 residues long. The DNA of the CDR3 is TGTGCCAGCAGCTTAGCTCGGGCTAGCGGGGGGGCCAGAGAGACCCAGTACTTC. Amino acid sequence: CASSLARASGGARETQYF.

V is TRBV7-2 and J is TRBJ2-3; possibly TRBD2 for D (5 bases). CDR1 is SGHTA and CDR2 is FQGNSA in the germline V gene. This CDR3 is built from 14 residues. V lost 8 bases and J 0 bases, leaving 12 bases between the germline ends. CDR3 in DNA: TGTGCCAGCTCCTGGCGGGCTAGCACAGATACGCAGTATTTT. This gives the protein CASSWRASTDTQYF.

The chain links TRBV5-1 to TRBJ2-3, with 9 bases fitting TRBD1. Looked up from germline, CDR1 is SGHRS and CDR2 is YFSETQ. CDR3 length: 16 residues. Germline trimming cut 4 bases from V and 3 bases from J; bases unmatched to any gene: 9. This chain's CDR3 is CASSPPTGGRTDTQYF. The CDR3 nucleotides read TGCGCCAGCAGCCCTCCGACAGGGGGGAGAACAGATACGCAGTATTTT. The full variable domain, completed using reference TRBV5-1 and TRBJ2-3, is KAGVTQTPRYLIKTRGQQVTLSCSPISGHRSVSWYQQTPGQGLQFLFEYFSETQRNKGNFPGRFSGRQFSNSRSEMNVSTLELGDSALYLCASSPPTGGRTDTQYFGPGTRLTVL.